Presented here are 5 T cell receptor beta chains from one specimen sequenced in a study of blood T cell repertoires in COVID-19. TCRdb's copy holds only in-frame clones and misses some; the assay was immunoSEQ multiplex PCR. The sample holds about 53,000 clones; around 87% are singletons and the top ten take 4%. The specimen was peripheral blood. These receptors were taken from a man over 45 with acute or convalescent COVID-19.

This clone was seen only a few times. This chain uses TRBV4-1 with TRBJ1-3; weak D call: TRBD1 (6 bases). CDR1 is MGHRA and CDR2 is YSYEKL in the germline V gene. Trimming shortened V by 0 bases and J by 4 bases, and 16 bases separated the two germline ends. The CDR3 sequence is 17 residues long. CDR3: CASSQDSVGGLGNTIYF. For the CDR3, the DNA is TGCGCCAGCAGCCAAGATTCGGTTGGGGGCCTGGGAAACACCATATATTTT.

The genes are TRBV5-1 and TRBJ2-5; 8 positions match TRBD2. Trimming removed 4 bases from V and 2 bases from J; junction bases left unmatched: 10. CDR3 length equals 16 residues. The germline CDR1 and CDR2 sequences are SGHRS and YFSETQ. The CDR3 sequence is CASSLSGTSGQETQYF. The CDR3 coding sequence is TGCGCCAGCAGCCTATCCGGGACTAGTGGGCAAGAGACCCAGTACTTC.

The chain uses TRBV14 and TRBJ2-7; possibly TRBD1 for D (5 bases). The germline V gene has CDR1 SGHDN and CDR2 FVKESK. Trimming took 1 base from V and 4 from J, leaving 14 bases between them. The CDR3 is 15 residues long. The CDR3 sequence is CASSQVRTYAYEQYF. DNA for the CDR3: TGTGCCAGCAGCCAAGTGAGGACATATGCTTACGAGCAGTACTTC.

This chain links TRBV10-1 with TRBJ1-2; D possibly corresponds to TRBD1 (5 bases). Germline CDR1 WNHNN, CDR2 SYGVQD (reference sequence). The CDR3 contains 14 residues. Trimming took 10 bases from V and 1 from J, leaving 16 bases between them. CDR3 DNA sequence: TGCGCCAACGGCTGGCAGGGCTTTAACTATGGCTACACCTTC. Translation: CANGWQGFNYGYTF.

The V call is TRBV5-8, the J call TRBJ1-2, with D unresolved. Germline CDR1 is SGHTS and CDR2 is YDEGEE. Trimming cost V 2 bases and J 0 bases, with 8 bases left between them. The CDR3 runs 14 residues. CDR3 in amino acids: CASSFGSANYGYTF. The CDR3 DNA reads TGTGCCAGCAGCTTCGGGTCTGCTAACTATGGCTACACCTTC.